This T cell receptor (beta chain) was captured in a study of blood T cell repertoires in COVID-19 (dated by TCRdb to the early 2020s). In terms of the full investigation: Samples from collaborators originated in the United States, Italy and Spain and spanned both the acute and convalescent phases of COVID-19. Samples came from the ongoing ImmuneRACE study (first 160 participants) plus 1,254 subjects from 6 global collaborators. The sample metadata nearly always contained a de-identified subject ID, COVID-19 status, age in years and sex. A freely available public database, intended as a resource for researchers studying the immune response to SARS-CoV-2, is where the repertoires were released. Where available, HLA class I and class II types were taken from metadata supplied by the sample provider and were not determined by assay-based typing. The prospective study material was composed of cDNA or gDNA derived from T cells, B-cell-depleted T cells, or PBMCs. Deeply sampled blood TCRbeta repertoires from subjects exposed to, actively infected with, or recovered from COVID-19 were included in the dataset. General conclusions and limits of the study: How much clinical and demographic metadata was included differed by source and by participant, and the metadata was provided uncurated.

Worth noting for this clone: Its antigen target is currently unknown. The sample holds no much larger clone one base away, and base qualities are not on file.

Whole blood was collected in K2EDTA tubes by collaborating institutions according to the institutions' own protocols. For TCRbeta analysis, collaborators shipped samples as frozen whole blood, isolated PBMCs, or DNA extracted from either of those sample types. TCRbeta CDR3 regions were amplified from genomic DNA by means of the immunoSEQ Assay, a bias-controlled multiplex PCR. As for the authors' bioinformatics: The number of nucleated cells in each sample was estimated by amplification of reference gene primers within the assay. To quantify the absolute abundance of each unique TCRbeta CDR3 rearrangement, sequence reads were collapsed and filtered. Productive Simpson clonality was computed per sample as the square root of Simpson's diversity index over productive rearrangements. The table comes from immuneACCESS by way of TCRdb, which keeps in-frame sequences with V and J called. Part of the clones is missing from these tables; in studies checked, under half for an unresolved V gene and the rest for unknown reasons. From that table come the V and J calls and clone size; the DNA was used to work out D and trimming. The sample table shows approximately 24,000 clones, and 87% are seen once. 8% to 9.5% of the sample goes to the ten largest clones.

Sequenced input: peripheral blood. This clonotype was sampled from a man in his forties or fifties with active COVID-19.

In nucleotide form, the sequence is TGTGCCAGCAGCTTGGGCACAGGACCGAACACCGGGGAGCTGTTTTTT. Translation gives CASSLGTGPNTGELFF. The chain was built from TRBV5-8 and TRBJ2-2; the D gene is possibly TRBD1, with 5 bases matching. There are 16 amino acids in the CDR3, from cysteine to phenylalanine inclusive. Just the 48-base CDR3 DNA is kept, in frame starting at base 1. Between the V and J ends, shortened by 0 bases and 0 bases respectively, the junction contains 9 bases. CDR1 and CDR2 (SGHTS, YDEGEE) derive from the germline V gene.